This T cell receptor (beta chain) came from a study of shared clonotypes between healthy human individuals. V was clipped by 0 bases and J by 1 base; unmatched bases: 10. From germline, CDR1 is SGDLS and CDR2 YYNGEE. The CDR3 has 18 amino acids. Study outcomes and limitations: Larger estimated richness was generally seen in naive subsets than in memory subsets.

The method was immunoSEQ multiplex PCR; TCRdb's version includes in-frame clones alone and lacks a portion of them. The table records 1.5 million to 2.5 million clones, about 95% of them present only once. Terminally differentiated effector memory CD45RA+ cells were excluded by CCR7 positive selection of CD45RO-negative cells. About this clone itself: Its target is unknown.

The sequencing input was naive CD8+ T cells sorted from blood. The gene calls are TRBV9 and TRBJ2-3; TRBD2 agrees at 8 bases. The sequence was obtained from a man between 18 and 29 years old in good health. CDR3 bases: TGTGCCAGCAGCGTAGCTTTAATAGCGGGGCATGGCACAGATACGCAGTATTTT. As protein: CASSVALIAGHGTDTQYF.